One and the same sample provided the 18 T cell receptor beta chains below, sequenced in a study of blood T cell repertoires in COVID-19. Method: immunoSEQ multiplex PCR; TCRdb's copy keeps in-frame clones and lacks some. The sample lists some 200,000 clones, about nine tenths occurring once. Sequencing was performed on peripheral blood. Receptors were obtained from a man in his 70s with acute or convalescent COVID-19.

Concerning this clone: Other nucleotide sequences from this sample produce the same CDR3. CDR3 amino acids: CASSRLAGGPNTGELFF. In DNA form, the CDR3 reads TGTGCCAGCAGCAGACTAGCGGGAGGTCCGAACACCGGGGAGCTGTTTTTT. The chain combines TRBV5-4 with TRBJ2-2, with TRBD2 matching over 13 bases. The germline CDR1 and CDR2 sequences are SGHNT and YYREEE (reference sequence). There are 17 residues in the CDR3. Trimming removed 4 bases from V and 0 bases from J; junction bases left unmatched: 3.

The chain's CDR3 is CASGDGGNSPLHF. Written as DNA, the CDR3 is TGTGCCAGCGGAGACGGGGGAAATTCACCCCTCCACTTT. The rearrangement uses TRBV19 and TRBJ1-6, with D perhaps TRBD1 (5 bases). Looked up from germline, CDR1 is LNHDA and CDR2 is SQIVND (reference sequence). The CDR3 consists of 13 residues. Trimming removed 9 bases from V and 7 bases from J, with 13 bases in between.

The chain couples TRBV11-2 to TRBJ2-3; tentatively, D is TRBD1 (6 bases). Germline V lookup: CDR1 SGHAT, CDR2 FQNNGV. Between the trimmed V and J ends, which lost 5 bases and 0 bases, there was a span of 12 bases. The CDR3 sequence is 15 residues long. In DNA form, the CDR3 reads TGTGCCAGCAGCCCTGGACAGCCTAGCACAGATACGCAGTATTTT. Residues: CASSPGQPSTDTQYF. Full variable domain (outside the CDR3, taken from reference TRBV11-2 and TRBJ2-3): EAGVAQSPRYKIIEKRQSVAFWCNPISGHATLYWYQQILGQGPKLLIQFQNNGVVDDSQLPKDRFSAERLKGVDSTLKIQPAKLEDSAVYLCASSPGQPSTDTQYFGPGTRLTVL.

This chain's CDR3 is CASSRTVSSGANVLTF. In nucleotides, the CDR3 is TGTGCCAGTAGTAGGACAGTCAGCTCTGGGGCCAACGTCCTGACTTTC. V and J are TRBV19 and TRBJ2-6, with D maybe TRBD1 (6 bases). Germline V lookup: CDR1 LNHDA, CDR2 SQIVND (reference sequence). The CDR3 runs 16 residues. With 4 bases removed from V and 0 bases from J, the gap between germline ends came to 10 bases.

This sequence joins TRBV7-2 and TRBJ1-5; D call uncertain. Germline V gives CDR1 SGHTA, CDR2 FQGNSA. Trimming left V 0 bases short and J 6 bases short, with 12 bases between. The CDR3 extends over 15 amino acids. This CDR3 reads CASSLASRTGQPQHF. In DNA, the CDR3 is TGTGCCAGCAGCTTAGCTTCTCGGACTGGTCAGCCCCAGCATTTT.

This clone has only one observation. The chain recombines TRBV5-1 with TRBJ1-1; TRBD1 aligns across 7 bases. The CDR3 has 16 amino acids. The germline CDR1 and CDR2 sequences are SGHRS and YFSETQ. V trimming: 2 bases; J trimming: 1 base; junction bases outside the gene matches: 8. The CDR3 is CASSLDRVVGNTEAFF. In DNA form, the CDR3 reads TGCGCCAGCAGCTTAGACAGGGTTGTCGGGAACACTGAAGCTTTCTTT.

The V gene is TRBV3-1 (or the pseudogene TRBV3-2), the J gene TRBJ2-7; D uncertain. Germline V gene lookup returns CDR1 LGHDT and CDR2 YNNKEL (reference sequence). V was trimmed by 1 base and J by 0 bases, leaving 10 bases between them. The CDR3 runs 15 residues. CDR3 DNA: TGTGCCAGCAGCCAAGCGATAGTGAGCTCCTACGAGCAGTACTTC. This sequence encodes CASSQAIVSSYEQYF.

The J gene is TRBJ1-5, the V gene TRBV7-6; no definite D call. Trimming took 2 bases from V and 5 from J, leaving 7 bases between them. Germline V gives CDR1 SGHVS, CDR2 FNYEAQ. The CDR3 consists of 13 residues. The CDR3 loop reads CASSLTGDQPQHF. The CDR3 region has the DNA TGTGCCAGCAGCTTAACCGGAGATCAGCCCCAGCATTTT.

V and J are TRBV19 and TRBJ2-6; the D gene is possibly TRBD2 (5 bases). Per germline, CDR1 LNHDA and CDR2 SQIVND (reference sequence). The CDR3 totals 14 residues. Trimming pared 8 bases from V and 0 bases from J, leaving 8 bases between. CDR3 loop: CASCGSSGANVLTF. CDR3 sequence (DNA): TGTGCCAGTTGTGGGAGCTCTGGGGCCAACGTCCTGACTTTC.

This chain joins TRBV4-2 and TRBJ1-1; D unclear. This CDR3 spans 14 amino acids. The germline V gene encodes CDR1 LGHNA and CDR2 YNFKEQ. The ends were cut back, 1 base at V and 4 bases at J, with 10 bases in the middle. Written as DNA, the CDR3 is TGTGCCAGCAGCCAAGGGTCGGGGTCCACTGAAGCTTTCTTT. As protein: CASSQGSGSTEAFF.

The chain links TRBV18 to TRBJ2-1, with unresolved D. Germline values: CDR1 KGHSH, CDR2 LQKENI. This CDR3 contains 11 residues. Trimming took off 5 bases at V and 6 bases at J, with 5 bases between the two ends. CDR3 residues: CASSYGNEQFF. In DNA form, the CDR3 reads TGTGCCAGCTCATACGGCAATGAGCAGTTCTTC.

The rearrangement links TRBV27 to TRBJ2-7; a possible D gene is TRBD2 (6 bases). The germline gives CDR1 MNHEY, CDR2 SMNVEV (reference sequence). The CDR3 runs to 14 residues. Trimming removed 4 bases at V and 2 bases at J, with 12 bases between. The CDR3 nucleotides are TGTGCCAGCAGTTCTCGACTAGGGCCCTACGAGCAGTACTTC. Its protein is CASSSRLGPYEQYF.

The chain has TRBV2 and TRBJ2-7; TRBD1 matches at 8 bases. From germline, CDR1 is SNHLY and CDR2 FYNNEI. Trimming cost V 4 bases and J 2 bases; bases outside gene matches: 4. The CDR3 is 14 amino acids. The CDR3: CASSVVQGAYEQYF. Here the CDR3 DNA reads TGTGCCAGCAGTGTTGTACAGGGGGCCTACGAGCAGTACTTC.

The V and J genes are TRBV7-6 and TRBJ2-1; 8 bases agree with TRBD2. Germline V lookup: CDR1 SGHVS, CDR2 FNYEAQ. The CDR3 covers 16 residues. Trimming cost V 1 base and J 4 bases; bases outside gene matches: 6. CDR3 coding DNA: TGTGCCAGCAGCTTAGGTAGCGGGAATAGTTACAATGAGCAGTTCTTC. Residues: CASSLGSGNSYNEQFF. The full variable domain, completed using reference TRBV7-6 and TRBJ2-1, is GAGVSQSPRYKVTKRGQDVALRCDPISGHVSLYWYRQALGQGPEFLTYFNYEAQQDKSGLPNDRFSAERPEGSISTLTIQRTEQRDSAMYRCASSLGSGNSYNEQFFGPGTRLTVL.

The chain combines TRBV15 with TRBJ2-7; TRBD1 matches 11 bases. CDR3 size: 16 residues. Germline assignment: CDR1 LNHNV and CDR2 YYDKDF (reference sequence). V dropped 3 bases and J dropped 3; count of bases not matched to a gene: 7. The CDR3 protein is CATSRPTGTGGYEQYF. CDR3 nucleotides: TGTGCCACCAGCAGGCCCACCGGGACAGGGGGCTACGAGCAGTACTTC.

The chain links TRBV18 to TRBJ2-1; 8 bases match TRBD2. CDR1 is KGHSH, CDR2 LQKENI, per germline. The V and J ends lost 6 bases and 0 bases, in that order; junction bases with no gene match: 4. CDR3 length equals 15 residues. CDR3 sequence: CASSGGGSSYNEQFF. The CDR3 region has the DNA TGTGCCAGCTCCGGGGGGGGGAGCTCCTACAATGAGCAGTTCTTC. Using reference TRBV18 and TRBJ2-1 for the parts outside the CDR3, the full variable domain is NAGVMQNPRHLVRRRGQEARLRCSPMKGHSHVYWYRQLPEEGLKFMVYLQKENIIDESGMPKERFSAEFPKEGPSILRIQQVVRGDSAAYFCASSGGGSSYNEQFFGPGTRLTVL.

This chain links TRBV28 with TRBJ2-7, with 7 bases aligning to TRBD2. Losses at the gene ends were 6 bases for V and 5 bases for J; bases not matched to a gene: 10. Germline V gives CDR1 MDHEN, CDR2 SYDVKM. This CDR3 has 14 amino acids. CDR3 sequence reads: CASRGGSTAHEQYF. In DNA, the CDR3 is TGTGCCAGCAGGGGAGGGAGTACAGCCCACGAGCAGTACTTC.

This chain links TRBV5-4 with TRBJ1-6; tentative D call: TRBD1 (5 bases). The CDR3 has 15 residues. The ends were cut back, 3 bases at V and 9 bases at J, with 16 bases in the middle. Germline V gene lookup returns CDR1 SGHNT and CDR2 YYREEE (reference sequence). The CDR3 bases are TGTGCCAGCAGCTCGGGGCCCACGCGGGGTTCACCCCTCCACTTT. Translating gives CASSSGPTRGSPLHF.